This T cell receptor (beta chain) appears in the sequencing data of a study of OX40 agonist ivuxolimab in advanced cancers. At the level of the whole study: The costimulatory receptor OX40 (CD134) was targeted by ivuxolimab, a fully human IgG2 agonistic monoclonal antibody. Intravenous ivuxolimab was administered to patients every 2 weeks at six dose levels: 0.01, 0.1, 0.3, 1.5, 3 and 10 mg/kg. Among the roughly 50 dose-escalation patients, 19 had hepatocellular carcinoma, 15 or so melanoma, 9 renal cell carcinoma and 9 head and neck cancer. A male proportion of roughly 80% and a mean age of around 60 years, ranging from roughly 23 to 80, were recorded for the dose-escalation cohort. Patients were allowed to have had prior anti-PD-1, anti-PD-L1 or anti-CTLA-4 therapy, and around 37% of the dose-escalation patients had previously received checkpoint inhibitors. Partial responses occurred in three dose-escalation patients: two with cutaneous melanoma and one with hepatocellular carcinoma. Peripheral TCRbeta sequencing aimed to test whether ivuxolimab altered TCR sequence diversity and caused clonal T-cell expansion. The paper describes the monotherapy dose-escalation part (N ≈ 52 patients) of the phase I trial of ivuxolimab.

Overall study outcomes, separate from this receptor: Antigen specificity was not determined for the clonally expanded peripheral T cells. Low levels of normalized T-cell clonal expansion were also seen in some nonresponding patients. After ivuxolimab, more expanded clones were found on average in CD8+ T cells than in CD4+ T cells. At doses of 0.1 to 3.0 mg/kg, clonal expansion of both CD4+ and CD8+ blood T cells was observed from baseline to week 6. Partial responders in the 0.1-3.0 mg/kg groups had among the lowest normalized peripheral clonal expansion, especially among CD8+ T cells.

Patients with autoimmune disease history or receiving systemic immunosuppression were excluded from the trial. Peripheral blood for TCR sequencing was collected from all dose cohorts at baseline, on cycle 4 day 1, and on cycle 7 day 1. The samples were drawn from a first-in-human, open-label, multicenter phase I dose-escalation trial of ivuxolimab. The trial enrolled adults with locally advanced or metastatic head and neck squamous cell, hepatocellular, melanoma or renal cell carcinoma. Before TCR sequencing, CD4+ T cells and CD8+ T cells were sorted from peripheral blood as separate populations. Genomic DNA was extracted from sorted cells for sequencing of the TCRbeta CDR3 region. TCRbeta CDR3 regions were sequenced using the immunoSEQ Assay. TCRdb holds this immuneACCESS table with in-frame rearrangements only. Some clones are missing; in checked studies, unresolved V genes explain under half, and the rest has no known cause. Recorded for this sample are approximately 28,000 clones; roughly 80% of them occurred a single time. 15% to 20% of the sample is in the top ten clones.

V trim: 8 bases; J trim: 7 bases; unmatched bases: 5. Taken from the germline V gene, the CDR1 and CDR2 loops are SGHAT and FQNNGV. From its cysteine to its phenylalanine, the CDR3 spans 12 amino acids. Only the CDR3 region is kept as DNA, spanning 36 bases read in frame from base 1. In the case of this clone: There is no known antigen for this receptor. The input lacks base qualities; no much larger clone sits a single base away.

The source is an adult with an advanced solid tumor such as melanoma, head and neck, liver or kidney cancer. Recombination joined TRBV11-2 with TRBJ2-1, and 7 junctional nucleotides match TRBD2. This specimen consisted of CD4+ or CD8+ T cells sorted from blood, obtained in a trial of the OX40 agonist ivuxolimab. CDR3 reads: CASWEGRNEQFF. Here is the DNA: TGTGCCAGCTGGGAGGGTCGGAATGAGCAGTTCTTC.